This TCR beta chain was observed in a study of blood T cells in healthy people across ages. This clonotype has a handful of counts. Using a J-beta primer mix together with a sample-barcoded 5' primer, a second PCR was run for about 7 to 12 cycles. Each cDNA molecule was tagged by a template-switch adaptor that had 12 random nucleotides. A single record per CDR3 protein comes from TCRdb applying MiXCR to the 5' RACE reads. Found here are about 1.6 million distinct CDR3 sequences, almost 35% of them singletons; the top ten hold about 11%. Sample: blood. This TCR derives from a woman aged 25 to 39 in good health.

CDR3 DNA: TGCAGCGGTTCTCTAGTTGGTTACGAGCAGTACTTC. Its translation is CSGSLVGYEQYF. The chain couples TRBV29-1 to TRBJ2-7; D remains unclear. Trimming removed 7 bases from V and 4 bases from J, with 14 bases in between. CDR3 size: 12 residues. The germline V gene encodes CDR1 SQVTM and CDR2 ANQGSEA.